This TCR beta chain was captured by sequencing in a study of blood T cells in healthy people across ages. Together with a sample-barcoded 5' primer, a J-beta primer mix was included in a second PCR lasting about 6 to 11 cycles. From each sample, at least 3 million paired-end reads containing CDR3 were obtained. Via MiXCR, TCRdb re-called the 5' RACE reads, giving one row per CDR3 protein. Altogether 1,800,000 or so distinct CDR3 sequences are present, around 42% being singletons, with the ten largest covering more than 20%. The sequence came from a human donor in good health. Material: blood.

CDR3 sequence reads: CASSKAKAKNIQYF. The CDR3 nucleotides are TGTGCCAGCAGCAAAGCAAAAGCCAAAAACATTCAGTACTTC. The chain joins TRBV21-1 to TRBJ2-4. TRBV21-1 is a known pseudogene. The CDR3 runs 14 residues.